These 19 T cell receptor beta chains were sequenced from one sample in a study of PD-1 blockade in classical Hodgkin lymphoma. Sequencing used immunoSEQ multiplex PCR; TCRdb keeps in-frame clones, though not all of them. The sample consists of around 25,000 clones, 84% of them appearing once. Sample time point: cycle 4 day 1 (C4D1), after more than five weeks of nivolumab. Each and every patient relapsed after autologous stem cell transplantation, and patients got differing brentuximab vedotin exposure. The sequenced sample was peripheral blood mononuclear cells (PBMCs), obtained before the fourth cycle of nivolumab. These TCRs come from a human donor with classical Hodgkin lymphoma.

This chain uses TRBV9 with TRBJ2-6; no reliable D call. Trimming left V 0 bases short and J 0 bases short, with 4 bases between. Germline V lookup: CDR1 SGDLS, CDR2 YYNGEE. This CDR3 is built from 15 residues. The DNA of the CDR3 is TGTGCCAGCAGCGTAGCTTACTCTGGGGCCAACGTCCTGACTTTC. Translation: CASSVAYSGANVLTF. The full variable domain, in which reference TRBV9 and TRBJ2-6 provide the parts outside the CDR3, is DSGVTQTPKHLITATGQRVTLRCSPRSGDLSVYWYQQSLDQGLQFLIQYYNGEERAKGNILERFSAQQFPDLHSELNLSSLELGDSALYFCASSVAYSGANVLTFGAGSRLTVL.

This clone was seen only once. The rearrangement joins TRBV7-9 to TRBJ1-6; D gene uncertain. Germline V gene lookup returns CDR1 SEHNR and CDR2 FQNEAQ (reference sequence). The CDR3 runs 16 residues. The V and J ends lost 7 bases and 0 bases respectively, with 13 bases between them. The CDR3 here is CASTVGGSSYNSPLHF. CDR3 DNA: TGTGCCAGCACCGTAGGAGGGAGCTCCTATAATTCACCCCTCCACTTT. Full variable domain (rest looked up from reference TRBV7-9 and TRBJ1-6): DTGVSQNPRHKITKRGQNVTFRCDPISEHNRLYWYRQTLGQGPEFLTYFQNEAQLEKSRLLSDRFSAERPKGSFSTLEIQRTEQGDSAMYLCASTVGGSSYNSPLHFGNGTRLTVT.

This clone has only one observation. V is TRBV18 and J is TRBJ1-2, with 9 bases matching TRBD1. This CDR3 has 16 amino acids. Trimming cost V 6 bases and J 6 bases; bases outside gene matches: 14. From germline, CDR1 is KGHSH and CDR2 LQKENI. CDR3 sequence (DNA): TGTGCCAGCTCCCCCGGGACAGGGCGGGGTCAGGATGGCTACACCTTC. Amino acid sequence: CASSPGTGRGQDGYTF.

V usage is TRBV25-1 and J usage is TRBJ1-6, with 8 bases lining up with TRBD1. The V gene end was trimmed by 4 bases and the J gene end by 7 bases; junction bases not matched to a gene: 6. The germline V gene has CDR1 MGHDK and CDR2 SYGVNS. The CDR3 spans 15 residues. CDR3 nucleotides: TGTGCCAGCAGTGGGCGGACAGGGCAAAATTCACCCCTCCACTTT. It is translated as CASSGRTGQNSPLHF.

This sequence joins TRBV9 and TRBJ2-1, with TRBD2 matching over 9 bases. The length of the CDR3 is 18 residues. V shed 3 bases, J shed 8 bases, and the junction held 18 bases outside the gene matches. Germline V CDR1 and CDR2: SGDLS, YYNGEE. The CDR3 nucleotides are TGTGCCAGCAGCGCAGAGGGATTTAGCGGGGGTAGGCTCGATGAGCAGTTCTTC. Protein product: CASSAEGFSGGRLDEQFF.

This chain uses TRBV4-3 with TRBJ2-3; 8 bases agree with TRBD2. CDR3 length: 15 amino acids. Germline CDR1 and CDR2: LGHNA and YSLEER. Trimming cost V 4 bases and J 1 base; bases outside gene matches: 4. The CDR3: CASSPREGGTDTQYF. The CDR3, as DNA: TGCGCCAGCAGCCCACGGGAGGGGGGCACAGATACGCAGTATTTT.

This chain joins TRBV6-6 and TRBJ2-5, with 9 bases fitting TRBD1. The tail of the sequence fits TRBJ2-7 better, so the J call may be wrong. The CDR3 spans 15 residues. Germline V gene sequence: CDR1 MNHNY, CDR2 SVGAGI (reference sequence). The CDR3 is CASSYSRDRAHEQYF. The CDR3 region has the DNA TGTGCCAGCAGTTACTCCCGGGACAGGGCCCACGAGCAGTACTTC.

The chain couples TRBV6-5 to TRBJ1-2; maybe TRBD1 (6 bases). V was clipped by 5 bases and J by 4 bases, with 14 bases between them. The CDR3 contains 14 residues. Germline CDR1 reads MNHEY; CDR2 reads SVGAGI. The CDR3 sequence: CASSIGGGFYGYTF. CDR3 sequence (DNA): TGTGCCAGCAGTATCGGGGGCGGCTTCTATGGCTACACCTTC.

This sequence joins TRBV4-1 and TRBJ2-5; D possibly corresponds to TRBD2 (6 bases). V gave up 5 bases and J gave up 2 bases, with 15 bases separating them. The CDR3 is 15 residues long. Germline assignment: CDR1 MGHRA and CDR2 YSYEKL. The CDR3 here is CASSSWWDFQETQYF. In nucleotides, the CDR3 is TGCGCCAGCAGCTCCTGGTGGGACTTTCAAGAGACCCAGTACTTC.

V usage is TRBV7-2 and J usage is TRBJ1-5; no firm D call. Trimming pared 4 bases from V and 7 bases from J, leaving 14 bases between. CDR3 size: 14 residues. CDR1 and CDR2 from the germline V gene are SGHTA and FQGNSA. CDR3: CASSSLRGSQPQHF. CDR3 in DNA: TGTGCCAGCAGCTCATTACGGGGAAGCCAGCCCCAGCATTTT.

The chain combines TRBV29-1 with TRBJ1-1, with D maybe TRBD1 (5 bases). Germline values: CDR1 SQVTM, CDR2 ANQGSEA. The CDR3 covers 12 residues. CDR3 sequence: CSFLQFTGEAFF. The CDR3 nucleotides read TGCAGTTTTCTCCAATTTACAGGTGAAGCTTTCTTT.

This chain connects TRBV27 to TRBJ2-1; a possible D gene is TRBD1 (5 bases). V dropped 6 bases and J dropped 8 bases, with 17 bases sitting between them. This CDR3 has 14 residues. CDR1 MNHEY and CDR2 SMNVEV come from the germline V gene (reference sequence). CDR3 nucleotides: TGTGCCAGCAGCGTCTACCCCCAGGGTTATGAGCAGTTCTTC. This encodes CASSVYPQGYEQFF.

The DNA of the CDR3 is TGTGCCAGCAGGGTGAACACTGAAGCTTTCTTT. Translating gives CASRVNTEAFF. The chain links TRBV2 to TRBJ1-1, with no clear D. The CDR3 sequence is 11 residues long. Germline CDR1 reads SNHLY; CDR2 reads FYNNEI. Trimming took 6 bases from V and 0 from J, leaving 2 bases between them.

Regarding this clone: Additional DNA sequences in this sample encode the identical CDR3. The chain links TRBV9 to TRBJ2-1; TRBD2 might be the D (6 bases). The germline V and J ends were trimmed by 0 bases and 4 bases, with 11 bases remaining between them. The V gene's germline CDR1 is SGDLS and CDR2 YYNGEE. CDR3 length: 15 residues. CDR3 coding DNA: TGTGCCAGCAGCGTAGCCGGGAGCCCATACAATGAGCAGTTCTTC. As protein: CASSVAGSPYNEQFF.

The chain links TRBV7-2 to TRBJ2-7; 13 nucleotides match TRBD2. This CDR3 is built from 17 residues. J was trimmed by 6 bases and V by 1 base; bases with no gene match: 9. Germline values: CDR1 SGHTA, CDR2 FQGNSA. CDR3 coding DNA: TGTGCCAGCAGCTTAGTTACTAGCGGGAGGGCCTCCATCGAGCAGTACTTC. The encoded protein is CASSLVTSGRASIEQYF.

This clone came up once. The chain couples TRBV25-1 to TRBJ1-5; D gene ambiguous. Germline V gene data show CDR1 as MGHDK and CDR2 as SYGVNS. Trimming stripped 1 base from V and 5 bases from J, with 12 bases between. The CDR3 has 15 amino acids. Here the CDR3 DNA reads TGTGCCAGCAGTGAATCCGTCAACTGGGATCAGCCCCAGCATTTT. Translated, it gives CASSESVNWDQPQHF.

This chain links TRBV6-1 with TRBJ1-1; 8 nucleotides line up with TRBD1. CDR3 length: 13 residues. Germline values: CDR1 MNHNS, CDR2 SASEGT. V was pared by 5 bases and J by 5 bases, with 4 bases of the junction left unmatched. The CDR3 here is CASSPDRETEAFF. The CDR3 nucleotides read TGTGCCAGCAGTCCGGACAGGGAGACTGAAGCTTTCTTT.

The rearrangement uses TRBV11-2 and TRBJ2-3; D is unresolved. Germline assignment: CDR1 SGHAT and CDR2 FQNNGV. Deletions cut 5 bases from V and 6 bases from J, with 15 bases between. The CDR3 is 14 amino acids. Here the CDR3 DNA reads TGTGCCAGCAGCCGCGAGCGCTTGAGCGATACGCAGTATTTT. Translation gives CASSRERLSDTQYF. The complete variable domain, with remaining parts taken from reference TRBV11-2 and TRBJ2-3, reads EAGVAQSPRYKIIEKRQSVAFWCNPISGHATLYWYQQILGQGPKLLIQFQNNGVVDDSQLPKDRFSAERLKGVDSTLKIQPAKLEDSAVYLCASSRERLSDTQYFGPGTRLTVL.

The chain employs TRBV19 and TRBJ2-3; 14 positions match TRBD2. V was clipped by 4 bases and J by 1 base; unmatched bases: 16. Germline values: CDR1 LNHDA, CDR2 SQIVND (reference sequence). The CDR3 spans 21 residues. The CDR3, as DNA: TGTGCCAGTAGTAGAAAAGGACCGGGACTAGCGGGAGTTTCTGGCACAGATACGCAGTATTTT. Translation gives CASSRKGPGLAGVSGTDTQYF.